This section outlines one TCR beta chain sequence together with its context. The antigen is not known. This sample was included in a study of cytomegalovirus exposure and HLA in healthy donors. The study, taken as a whole, reports: By a later analysis, the bulk of CMV-associated TCR beta chains appeared HLA-restricted.

Vbeta (60) and Jbeta (13) primers were used in the PCR. Here immunoSEQ multiplex PCR was the method, and the copy in TCRdb shows in-frame clones only, minus some. The sample consists of about 260,000 clones, 84% of them appearing once. V was clipped by 3 bases and J by 2 bases; unmatched bases: 3. Germline lookup yields CDR1 MDHEN and CDR2 SYDVKM. The CDR3 spans 15 residues. Sample: PBMCs. This TCR was recovered from a woman between 40 and 50 years old in good health and CMV-seropositive. The chain has TRBV28 and TRBJ2-5; 10 nucleotides agree with TRBD1. CDR3 DNA sequence: TGTGCCAGCAGTTTCCTGGGACAGGGGCAAGAGACCCAGTACTTC. Its translation is CASSFLGQGQETQYF.